A single T cell receptor beta chain is shown here with its context. What this receptor recognizes is not known. The record has no base qualities; no much larger clone is one base away. Per the germline V gene, SGHVS is the CDR1 and FQNEAQ is the CDR2. The CDR3 measures 18 amino acids from cysteine to phenylalanine. The only DNA kept is the CDR3, 54 bases in frame from the first base. The V and J ends are trimmed by 2 bases and 2 bases, leaving 20 bases between them. TCR beta CDR3 regions were amplified from RNA transcripts. A first-round RT-PCR of the TCR CDR3 used the HTBI primer set with the Qiagen OneStep RT-PCR kit. Libraries were constructed in a second round of multiplex PCR, after which size selection and purification were carried out. The libraries were sequenced on an Illumina HiSeq2000 using paired-end 100 bp reads. On the study's bioinformatics: SOAPnuke was used to process the raw data, removing reads that contained adapters or uncalled bases, had a mean Phred below 15, or lacked an exact match to the constant primer or identifier. COPE v1.2.5 was used to merge high-quality paired reads, and clonotypes were defined as unique nucleotide sequences. Clonotypes were aligned to IMGT TRBV, TRBD and TRBJ reference segments using MiTCR v1.1. Analysis was restricted to V-J combinations with a frequency above 0.0001, which covered over 98% of repertoires. A TCS score was defined as the ratio of F50 (clonal expansion) to E x V (chaos), with BLOSUM62-based TCRdist applied between CDR3 peptides within each V-J. Welch's t-statistics and random forest reduced 514 V-J features to about 12, which were used in a naive Bayes classifier (R e1071). TCRdb redid the processing of the public reads, applying fastp at Q25 and MiXCR, and retained in-frame beta chains. Each record represents a unique CDR3 protein, reported with the most common genes and DNA among its rows. TCRdb, not the authors, supplied the V and J calls. This sample has around 600,000 distinct CDR3 sequences in its table, and 16% of those were observed once. Jointly, the top ten make up under 3.5% of the sample.

Ophthalmopathy patients had moderately to severely active disease, with a Clinical Activity Score of 3 or more, a NOSPECS grade of 4 or more, and a disease duration of less than 3 months. The study excluded patients with uncontrolled infections, other autoimmune diseases, pregnancy or lactation. Clinical symptoms, serum thyroxine and TRAb, thyroid ultrasound, and orbital computed tomography formed the basis for the diagnoses. Ficoll-Paque density gradient centrifugation was used to isolate PBMCs from 8 to 10 ml of fresh peripheral blood. Total RNA was extracted using Trizol reagent, and RNA quality was assessed on an Agilent 2100 Bioanalyzer. This sample is drawn from a study of T cells in Graves' hyperthyroidism and ophthalmopathy (dated by TCRdb to about 2019). A note on the overall study: Peripheral blood samples were taken at the time of initial diagnosis, prior to any treatment. TCR V-J signatures able to tell the groups apart were searched for in a discovery cohort of more than 90 patients, of whom roughly 42 had Graves' ophthalmopathy and around 56 had stable Graves' hyperthyroidism. Prospective prediction of ophthalmopathy was tested in an independent validation cohort of fewer than 20 hyperthyroidism patients and 17 patients who later progressed to ophthalmopathy. For training and testing, the 100 or so patients in the discovery cohort were randomly divided in a 7:3 ratio. The study also compared thyroid tissue and blood T-cell repertoires from roughly 6 Graves' hyperthyroidism patients. Following sampling, methimazole starting at 30 mg daily was given to hyperthyroidism patients, and high-dose intravenous methylprednisolone was given to ophthalmopathy patients. TCR Vbeta CDR3 sequencing of 130 to 150 peripheral blood samples (more than 40 ophthalmopathy, some 75 hyperthyroidism and some 17 progressor patients) is reported in the paper. Overall results and qualifications from the work: Most expanded thyroid clonotypes (frequency above 0.001) were also found in blood, which suggests that blood repertoires may mirror thyroid immune responses. No statistical method was used to fix the sample size in advance, and group allocation was not hidden from the investigators. A model built on a 13 V-J signature distinguished ophthalmopathy from stable hyperthyroidism, reaching roughly 88% sensitivity and around 81% specificity in cross-validation and 80%/75% in testing. In validation, progression to ophthalmopathy was predicted by the model with roughly 69% sensitivity and just over 72% specificity, a median of about 6.8 months before onset.

The sequence was obtained from a middle-aged woman with Graves' ophthalmopathy. The sequenced sample was blood. This chain is built from TRBV7-8 and TRBJ2-3, and the D gene may be TRBD1, 5 bases matching. The nucleotide sequence reads as follows: TGTGCCAGCAGCTTAAGATTCTCAGGGAAAAGGGACACAGATACGCAGTATTTT. It translates as CASSLRFSGKRDTDTQYF.